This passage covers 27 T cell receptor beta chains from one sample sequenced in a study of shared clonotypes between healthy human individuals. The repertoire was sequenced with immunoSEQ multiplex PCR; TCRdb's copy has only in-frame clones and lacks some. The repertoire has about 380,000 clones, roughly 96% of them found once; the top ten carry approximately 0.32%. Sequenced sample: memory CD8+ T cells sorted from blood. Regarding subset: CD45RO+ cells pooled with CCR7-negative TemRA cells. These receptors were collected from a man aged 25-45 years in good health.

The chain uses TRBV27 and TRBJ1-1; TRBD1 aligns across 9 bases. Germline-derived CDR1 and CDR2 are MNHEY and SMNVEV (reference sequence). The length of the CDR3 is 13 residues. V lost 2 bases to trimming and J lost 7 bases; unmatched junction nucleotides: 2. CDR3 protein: CASSLRTGVEAFF. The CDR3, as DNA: TGTGCCAGCAGTTTACGGACAGGGGTTGAAGCTTTCTTT.

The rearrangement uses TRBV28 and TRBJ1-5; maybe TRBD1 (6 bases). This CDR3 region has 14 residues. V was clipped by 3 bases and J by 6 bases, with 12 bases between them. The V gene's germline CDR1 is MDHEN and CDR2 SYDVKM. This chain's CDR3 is CASSFRGASQPQHF. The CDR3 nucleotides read TGTGCCAGCAGTTTTAGGGGGGCGAGTCAGCCCCAGCATTTT.

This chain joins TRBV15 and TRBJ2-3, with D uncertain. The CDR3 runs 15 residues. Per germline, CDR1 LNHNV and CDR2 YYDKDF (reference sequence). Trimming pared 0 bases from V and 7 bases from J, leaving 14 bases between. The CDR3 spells CATSRDSTNTNTQYF. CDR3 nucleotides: TGTGCCACCAGCAGAGATTCTACGAACACGAATACGCAGTATTTT.

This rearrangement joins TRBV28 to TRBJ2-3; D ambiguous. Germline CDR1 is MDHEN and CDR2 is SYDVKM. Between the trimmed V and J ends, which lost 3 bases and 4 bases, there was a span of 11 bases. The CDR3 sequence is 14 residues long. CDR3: CASSFDAISDTQYF. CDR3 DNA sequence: TGTGCCAGCAGTTTCGACGCTATTTCAGATACGCAGTATTTT. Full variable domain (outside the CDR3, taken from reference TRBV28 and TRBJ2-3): DVKVTQSSRYLVKRTGEKVFLECVQDMDHENMFWYRQDPGLGLRLIYFSYDVKMKEKGDIPEGYSVSREKKERFSLILESASTNQTSMYLCASSFDAISDTQYFGPGTRLTVL.

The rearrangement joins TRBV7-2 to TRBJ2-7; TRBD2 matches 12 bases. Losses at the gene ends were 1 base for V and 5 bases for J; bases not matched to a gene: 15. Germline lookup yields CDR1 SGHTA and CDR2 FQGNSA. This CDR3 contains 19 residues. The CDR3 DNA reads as TGTGCCAGCAGCTTAGAGATATTGTCTTCGACTAGCGGGAGCCACGAGCAGTACTTC. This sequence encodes CASSLEILSSTSGSHEQYF. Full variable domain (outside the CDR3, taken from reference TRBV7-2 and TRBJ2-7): GAGVSQSPSNKVTEKGKDVELRCDPISGHTALYWYRQSLGQGLEFLIYFQGNSAPDKSGLPSDRFSAERTGGSVSTLTIQRTQQEDSAVYLCASSLEILSSTSGSHEQYFGPGTRLTVT.

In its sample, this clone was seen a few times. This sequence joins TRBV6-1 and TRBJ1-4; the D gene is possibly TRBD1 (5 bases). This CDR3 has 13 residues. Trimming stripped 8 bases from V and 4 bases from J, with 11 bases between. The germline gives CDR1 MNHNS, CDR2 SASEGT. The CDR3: CASRGRINEKLFF. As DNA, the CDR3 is TGTGCCAGCCGGGGACGGATTAATGAAAAACTGTTTTTT.

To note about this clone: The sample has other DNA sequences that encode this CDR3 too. The CDR3, as DNA: TGCAGTGCTAGTCGCTACAATGAGCAGTTCTTC. Encoded protein: CSASRYNEQFF. The chain has TRBV20-1 and TRBJ2-1; no firm D call. The CDR3 is made up of 11 amino acids. CDR1 is DFQATT and CDR2 is SNEGSKA in the germline V gene (reference sequence). Trimming stripped 3 bases from V and 3 bases from J, with 3 bases between.

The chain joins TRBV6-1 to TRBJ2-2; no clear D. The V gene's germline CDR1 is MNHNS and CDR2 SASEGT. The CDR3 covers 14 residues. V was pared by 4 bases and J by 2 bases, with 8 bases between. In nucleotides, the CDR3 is TGTGCCAGCAGTGTTTTGGCCAACACCGGGGAGCTGTTTTTT. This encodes CASSVLANTGELFF.

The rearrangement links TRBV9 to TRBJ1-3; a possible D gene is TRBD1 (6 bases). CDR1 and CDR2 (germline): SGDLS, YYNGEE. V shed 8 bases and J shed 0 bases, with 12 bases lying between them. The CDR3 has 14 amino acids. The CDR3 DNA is TGTGCCAGGGAGGGGGTGAGCTCTGGAAACACCATATATTTT. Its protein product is CAREGVSSGNTIYF.

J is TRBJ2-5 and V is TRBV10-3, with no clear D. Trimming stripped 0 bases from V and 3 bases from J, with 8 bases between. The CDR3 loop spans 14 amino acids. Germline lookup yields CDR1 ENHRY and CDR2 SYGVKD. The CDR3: CAISESESEETQYF. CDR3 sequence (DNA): TGTGCCATCAGTGAGTCCGAGTCCGAAGAGACCCAGTACTTC.

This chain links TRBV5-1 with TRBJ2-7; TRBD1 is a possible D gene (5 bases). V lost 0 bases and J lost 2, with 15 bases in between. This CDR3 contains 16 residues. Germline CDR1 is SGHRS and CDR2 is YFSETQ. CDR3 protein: CASSLGAAKGTYEQYF. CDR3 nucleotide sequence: TGCGCCAGCAGCTTGGGGGCTGCCAAGGGGACCTACGAGCAGTACTTC.

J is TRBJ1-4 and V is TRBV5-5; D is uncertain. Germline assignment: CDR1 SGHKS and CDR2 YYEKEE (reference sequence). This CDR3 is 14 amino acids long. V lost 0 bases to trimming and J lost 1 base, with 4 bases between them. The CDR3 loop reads CASSLGGTNEKLFF. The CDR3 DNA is TGTGCCAGCAGCTTGGGGGGAACTAATGAAAAACTGTTTTTT.

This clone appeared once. The CDR3 protein is CAIIGTGSSGNTIYF. CDR3 sequence (DNA): TGTGCCATCATCGGGACAGGGAGCTCTGGAAACACCATATATTTT. The J gene is TRBJ1-3, the V gene TRBV10-3, with 9 bases fitting TRBD1. V gave up 7 bases and J gave up 0 bases; unmatched junction bases: 4. CDR3 size: 15 residues. Looked up from germline, CDR1 is ENHRY and CDR2 is SYGVKD.

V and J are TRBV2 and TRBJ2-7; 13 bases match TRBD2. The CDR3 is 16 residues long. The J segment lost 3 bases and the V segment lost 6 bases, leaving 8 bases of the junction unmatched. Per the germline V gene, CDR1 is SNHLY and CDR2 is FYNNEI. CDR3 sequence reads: CASRGLAGFGFYEQYF. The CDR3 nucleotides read TGTGCCAGCAGGGGACTAGCGGGATTCGGCTTCTACGAGCAGTACTTC.

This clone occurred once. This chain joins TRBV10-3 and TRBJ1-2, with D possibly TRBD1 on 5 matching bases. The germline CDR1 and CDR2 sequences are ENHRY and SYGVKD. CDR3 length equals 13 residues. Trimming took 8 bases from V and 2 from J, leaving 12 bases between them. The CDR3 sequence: CAIRQGRNYGYTF. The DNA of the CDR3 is TGTGCCATCCGCCAGGGAAGGAACTATGGCTACACCTTC.

The CDR3 here is CATSRDRRYTF. The CDR3 bases are TGTGCCACCAGCAGAGATAGGCGCTACACCTTC. The chain joins TRBV15 to TRBJ1-2; no firm D call. Trimming shortened V by 0 bases and J by 9 bases, and 5 bases separated the two germline ends. Germline loops: CDR1 LNHNV, CDR2 YYDKDF (reference sequence). CDR3 length: 11 amino acids.

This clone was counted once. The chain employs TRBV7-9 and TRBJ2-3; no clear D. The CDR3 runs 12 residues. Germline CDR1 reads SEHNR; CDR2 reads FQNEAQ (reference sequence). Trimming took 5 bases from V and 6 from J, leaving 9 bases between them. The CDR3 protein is CASSISSDTQYF. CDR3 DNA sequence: TGTGCCAGCAGCATTAGTTCCGATACGCAGTATTTT.

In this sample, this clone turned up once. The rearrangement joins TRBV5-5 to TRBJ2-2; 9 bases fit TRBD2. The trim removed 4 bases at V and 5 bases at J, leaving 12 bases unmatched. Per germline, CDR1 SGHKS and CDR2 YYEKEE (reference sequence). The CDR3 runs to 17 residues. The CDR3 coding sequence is TGTGCCAGCAGCGACTTGTCGCGGGAGGGTAGAACCGGGGAGCTGTTTTTT. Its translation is CASSDLSREGRTGELFF.

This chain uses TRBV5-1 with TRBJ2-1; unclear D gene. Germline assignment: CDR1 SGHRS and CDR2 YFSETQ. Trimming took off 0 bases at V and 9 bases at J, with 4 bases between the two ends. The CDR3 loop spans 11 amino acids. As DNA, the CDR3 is TGCGCCAGCAGCTTGGACCGTGAGCAGTTCTTC. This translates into CASSLDREQFF.

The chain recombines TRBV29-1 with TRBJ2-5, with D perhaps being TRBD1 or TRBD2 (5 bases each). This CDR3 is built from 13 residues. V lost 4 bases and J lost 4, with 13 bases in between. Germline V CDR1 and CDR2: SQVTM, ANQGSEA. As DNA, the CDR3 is TGCAGCGTTGGAGGGGTTGGTCGAGAGACCCAGTACTTC. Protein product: CSVGGVGRETQYF.

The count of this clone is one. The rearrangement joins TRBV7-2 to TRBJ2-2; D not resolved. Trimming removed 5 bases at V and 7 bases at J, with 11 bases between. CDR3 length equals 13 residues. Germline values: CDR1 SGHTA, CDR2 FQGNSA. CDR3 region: CASSANLGGELFF. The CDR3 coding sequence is TGTGCCAGCAGCGCAAATTTGGGCGGGGAGCTGTTTTTT.

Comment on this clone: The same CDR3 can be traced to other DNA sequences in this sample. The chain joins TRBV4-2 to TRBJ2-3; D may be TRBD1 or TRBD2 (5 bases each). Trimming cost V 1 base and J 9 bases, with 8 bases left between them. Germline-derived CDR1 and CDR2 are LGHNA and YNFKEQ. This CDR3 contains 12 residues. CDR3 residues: CASSQVRDTQYF. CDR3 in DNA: TGTGCCAGCAGCCAAGTCCGGGACACGCAGTATTTT.

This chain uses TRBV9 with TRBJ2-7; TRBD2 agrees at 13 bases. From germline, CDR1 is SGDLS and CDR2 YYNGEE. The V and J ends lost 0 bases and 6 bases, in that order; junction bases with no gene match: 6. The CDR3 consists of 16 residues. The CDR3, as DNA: TGTGCCAGCAGCGTAGGAGGGACTAGCGGGATACGCGAGCAGTACTTC. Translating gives CASSVGGTSGIREQYF.

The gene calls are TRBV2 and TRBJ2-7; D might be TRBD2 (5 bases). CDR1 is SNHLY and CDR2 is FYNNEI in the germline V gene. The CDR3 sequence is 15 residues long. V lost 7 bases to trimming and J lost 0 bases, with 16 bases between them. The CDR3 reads CASNWSRRASYEQYF. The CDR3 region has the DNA TGTGCCAGCAACTGGTCTCGGCGGGCCTCCTACGAGCAGTACTTC.

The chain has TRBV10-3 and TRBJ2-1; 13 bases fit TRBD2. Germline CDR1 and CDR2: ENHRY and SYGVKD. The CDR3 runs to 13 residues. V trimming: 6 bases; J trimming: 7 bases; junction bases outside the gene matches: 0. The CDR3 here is CAIRTSGRNEQFF. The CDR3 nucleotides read TGTGCCATCAGGACTAGCGGGAGGAATGAGCAGTTCTTC.

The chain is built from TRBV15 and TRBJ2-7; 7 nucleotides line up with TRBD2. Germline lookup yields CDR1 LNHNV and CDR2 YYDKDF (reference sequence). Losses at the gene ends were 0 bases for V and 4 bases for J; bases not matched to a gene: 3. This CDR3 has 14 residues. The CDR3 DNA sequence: TGTGCCACCAGCAGAGAGGCTAGCGGATACGAGCAGTACTTC. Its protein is CATSREASGYEQYF.

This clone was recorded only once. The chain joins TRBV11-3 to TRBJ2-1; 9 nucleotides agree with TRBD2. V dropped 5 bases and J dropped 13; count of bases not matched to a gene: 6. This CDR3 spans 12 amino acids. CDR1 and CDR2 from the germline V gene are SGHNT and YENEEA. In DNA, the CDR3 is TGTGCCAGCAGCCAGGGACTAGCCAATCAGTTCTTC. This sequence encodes CASSQGLANQFF. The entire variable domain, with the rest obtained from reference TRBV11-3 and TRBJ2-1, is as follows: EAGVVQSPRYKIIEKKQPVAFWCNPISGHNTLYWYLQNLGQGPELLIRYENEEAVDDSQLPKDRFSAERLKGVDSTLKIQPAELGDSAVYLCASSQGLANQFFGPGTRLTVL.